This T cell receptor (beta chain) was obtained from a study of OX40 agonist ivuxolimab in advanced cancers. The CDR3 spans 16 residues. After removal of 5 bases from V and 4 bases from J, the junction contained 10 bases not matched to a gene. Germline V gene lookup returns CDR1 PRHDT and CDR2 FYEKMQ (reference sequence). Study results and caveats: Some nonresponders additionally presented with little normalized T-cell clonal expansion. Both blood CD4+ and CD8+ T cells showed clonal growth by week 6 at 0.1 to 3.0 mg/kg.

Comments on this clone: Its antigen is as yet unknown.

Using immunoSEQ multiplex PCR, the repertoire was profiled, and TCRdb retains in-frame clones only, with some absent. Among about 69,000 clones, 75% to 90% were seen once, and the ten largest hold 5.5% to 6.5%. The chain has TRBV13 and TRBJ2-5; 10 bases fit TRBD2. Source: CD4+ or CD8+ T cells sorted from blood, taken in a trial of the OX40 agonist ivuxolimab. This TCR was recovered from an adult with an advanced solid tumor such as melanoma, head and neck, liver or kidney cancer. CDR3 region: CASSLSAGGPGETQYF. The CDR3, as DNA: TGTGCCAGCAGCCTCTCAGCGGGGGGGCCGGGAGAGACCCAGTACTTC.